This TCR beta chain appears in the sequencing data of a study of T cells in Graves' hyperthyroidism and ophthalmopathy. Study results and limitations: Ophthalmopathy was model-predicted a median approximately 6.4 months pre-onset.

The patients, who ranged from 18 to 65 in age, presented with newly diagnosed hyperthyroidism lasting under 2 months. For the diagnoses, clinical symptoms, serum thyroxine and TRAb, thyroid ultrasound and orbital computed tomography were used. This clonotype has at least ten counts. Its antigen is still unknown. The CDR3 covers 16 residues. The V end lost 4 bases, the J end lost 0 bases, and 13 bases lay between the germline ends. CDR1 and CDR2 from the germline V gene are SGHTA and FQGTGA. Using RNA transcripts as the source, TCR beta CDR3 regions were amplified. An initial round of RT-PCR targeting the TCR CDR3 relied on the HTBI primer set. TCRdb re-called the multiplex PCR reads through MiXCR, storing one row per CDR3 protein. The sample records a few hundred thousand distinct CDR3 sequences, more than 15% being singletons.

V usage is TRBV7-3 and J usage is TRBJ2-1; D is perhaps TRBD1 (6 bases). The sample was blood. The receptor comes from a woman aged 25 to 45 with Graves' hyperthyroidism. CDR3 sequence (DNA): TGTGCCAGCAGCTCCAGGGGTTCGAGCTCCTACAATGAGCAGTTCTTC. Translating it yields CASSSRGSSSYNEQFF.